This note documents a single TCR beta chain sequence. Its antigen remains unknown. The data were obtained in a study of cytomegalovirus exposure and HLA in healthy donors. Study conclusions and caveats: TRBV6-2, TRBV6-3 and other indistinguishable V segments were excluded. A missense DCLRE1C variant was associated with V- and J-gene trimming of TCR beta chains in a later analysis, and an independent cohort replicated the association. HLA-A and HLA-B allele assignments for most subjects were reportedly predicted accurately using TCR beta sequences.

Vbeta (60) and Jbeta (13) primers were used in the PCR. In the source study's methods: A later analysis tallied approximately 80 million unique TCR beta chains, some 12 million of them shared. Clones were sequenced by immunoSEQ multiplex PCR, and TCRdb holds only the in-frame ones, with some missing. V, J and clone size were drawn from that table, and D and trimming were deduced from the DNA. The top ten clones hold more than 1.5% of a sample with 150,000 to 200,000 clones, about 76% of them seen once. This CDR3 comprises 14 residues. Trimming at V came to 8 bases and at J to 9 bases, leaving 11 bases not matched to a gene. CDR1 MNHNS and CDR2 SASEGT come from the germline V gene.

The sample taken for sequencing was PBMCs. The chain employs TRBV6-1 and TRBJ2-7; the match to TRBD2 covers 12 bases. The TCR was taken from a woman aged 50 to 60 in good health and CMV-seronegative. The CDR3 protein is CASSTSGRPEGQYF. In nucleotides, the CDR3 is TGTGCCAGCTCTACTAGCGGGAGGCCCGAGGGGCAGTACTTC.